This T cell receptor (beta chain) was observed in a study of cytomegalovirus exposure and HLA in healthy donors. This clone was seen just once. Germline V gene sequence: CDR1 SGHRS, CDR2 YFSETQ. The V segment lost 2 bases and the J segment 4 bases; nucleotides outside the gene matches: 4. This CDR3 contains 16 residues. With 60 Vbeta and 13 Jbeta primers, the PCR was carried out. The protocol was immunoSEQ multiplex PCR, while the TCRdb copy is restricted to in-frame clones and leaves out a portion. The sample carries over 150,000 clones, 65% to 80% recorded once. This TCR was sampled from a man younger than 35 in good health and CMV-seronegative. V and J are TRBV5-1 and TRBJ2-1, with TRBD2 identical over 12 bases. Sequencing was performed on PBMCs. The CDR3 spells CASSLGLAGMYNEQFF. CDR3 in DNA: TGCGCCAGCAGCTTAGGACTAGCGGGGATGTACAATGAGCAGTTCTTC.